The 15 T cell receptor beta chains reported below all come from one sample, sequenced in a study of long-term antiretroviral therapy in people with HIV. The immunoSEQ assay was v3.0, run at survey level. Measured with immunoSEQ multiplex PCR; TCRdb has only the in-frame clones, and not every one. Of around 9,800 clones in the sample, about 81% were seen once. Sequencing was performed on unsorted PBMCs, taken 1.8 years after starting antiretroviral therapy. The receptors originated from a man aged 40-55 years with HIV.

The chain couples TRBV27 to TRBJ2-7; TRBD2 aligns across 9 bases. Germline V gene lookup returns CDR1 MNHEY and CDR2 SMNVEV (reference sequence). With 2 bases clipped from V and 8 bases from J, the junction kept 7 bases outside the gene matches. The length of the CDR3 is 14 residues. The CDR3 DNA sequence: TGTGCCAGCAGTTTAAGGCTAGCGGGAAGTAAGCAGTACTTC. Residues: CASSLRLAGSKQYF.

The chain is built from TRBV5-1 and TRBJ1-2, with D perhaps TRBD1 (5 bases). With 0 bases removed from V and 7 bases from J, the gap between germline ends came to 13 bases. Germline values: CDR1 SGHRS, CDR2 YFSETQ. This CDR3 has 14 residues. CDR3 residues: CASSLGRAGGGYTF. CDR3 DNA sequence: TGCGCCAGCAGCTTGGGGCGGGCCGGGGGTGGCTACACCTTC.

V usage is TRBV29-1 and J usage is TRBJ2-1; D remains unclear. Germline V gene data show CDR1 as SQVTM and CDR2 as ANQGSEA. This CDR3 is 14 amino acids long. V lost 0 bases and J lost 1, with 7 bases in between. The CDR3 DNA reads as TGCAGCGTTGAAGATCGCTTATCCTACAATGAGCAGTTCTTC. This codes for CSVEDRLSYNEQFF.

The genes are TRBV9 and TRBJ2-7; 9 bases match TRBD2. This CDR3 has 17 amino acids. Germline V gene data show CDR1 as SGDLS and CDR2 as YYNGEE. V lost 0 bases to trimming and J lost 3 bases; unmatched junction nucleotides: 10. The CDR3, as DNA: TGTGCCAGCAGCGTAGATCCCCTAGCGGGGACGATCTACGAGCAGTACTTC. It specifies CASSVDPLAGTIYEQYF.

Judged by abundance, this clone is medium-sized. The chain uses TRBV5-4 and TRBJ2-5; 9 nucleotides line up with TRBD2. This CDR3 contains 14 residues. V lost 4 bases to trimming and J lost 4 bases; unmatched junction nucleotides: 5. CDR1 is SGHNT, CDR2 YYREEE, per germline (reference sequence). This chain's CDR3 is CASSPAGGGETQYF. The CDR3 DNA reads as TGTGCCAGCAGCCCCGCGGGGGGGGGAGAGACCCAGTACTTC.

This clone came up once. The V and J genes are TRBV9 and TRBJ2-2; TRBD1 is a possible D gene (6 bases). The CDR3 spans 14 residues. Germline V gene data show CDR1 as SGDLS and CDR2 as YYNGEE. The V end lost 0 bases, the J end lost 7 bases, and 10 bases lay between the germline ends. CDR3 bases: TGTGCCAGCAGCGTAGTTGGGGGCGGCGGGGAGCTGTTTTTT. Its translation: CASSVVGGGGELFF.

CDR3 protein: CASSFWTGSPGANVLTF. As DNA, the CDR3 is TGTGCCAGCAGTTTCTGGACAGGGAGTCCTGGGGCCAACGTCCTGACTTTC. The chain has TRBV27 and TRBJ2-6, with 8 bases matching TRBD1. The CDR3 has 17 amino acids. In germline, CDR1 is MNHEY, CDR2 SMNVEV (reference sequence). After removal of 3 bases from V and 2 bases from J, the junction contained 6 bases not matched to a gene. The whole variable domain, filled in from reference TRBV27 and TRBJ2-6, reads EAQVTQNPRYLITVTGKKLTVTCSQNMNHEYMSWYRQDPGLGLRQIYYSMNVEVTDKGDVPEGYKVSRKEKRNFPLILESPSPNQTSLYFCASSFWTGSPGANVLTFGAGSRLTVL.

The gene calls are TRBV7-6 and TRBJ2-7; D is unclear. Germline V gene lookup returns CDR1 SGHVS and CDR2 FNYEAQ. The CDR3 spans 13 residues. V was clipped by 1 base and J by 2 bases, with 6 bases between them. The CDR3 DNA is TGTGCCAGCAGCTTAGACAAGGCCTACGAGCAGTACTTC. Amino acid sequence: CASSLDKAYEQYF.

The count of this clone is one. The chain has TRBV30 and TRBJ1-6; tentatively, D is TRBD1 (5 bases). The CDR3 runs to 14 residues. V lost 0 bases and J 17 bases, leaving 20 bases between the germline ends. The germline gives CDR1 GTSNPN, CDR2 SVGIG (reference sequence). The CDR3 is CAWSVQSERGRFHF. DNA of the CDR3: TGTGCCTGGAGTGTACAATCTGAGAGGGGCCGATTCCACTTT.

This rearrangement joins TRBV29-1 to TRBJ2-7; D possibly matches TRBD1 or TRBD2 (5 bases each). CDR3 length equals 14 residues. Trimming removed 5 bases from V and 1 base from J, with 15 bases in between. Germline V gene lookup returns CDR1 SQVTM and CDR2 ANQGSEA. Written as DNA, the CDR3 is TGCAGCGTTCTTAAAGGGACGAGTTCCTACGAGCAGTACTTC. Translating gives CSVLKGTSSYEQYF.

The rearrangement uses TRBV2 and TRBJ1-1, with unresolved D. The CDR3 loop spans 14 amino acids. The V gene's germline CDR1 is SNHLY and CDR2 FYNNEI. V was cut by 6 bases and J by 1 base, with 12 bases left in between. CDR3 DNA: TGTGCCAGCAGCGATACAGTAAGGAACACTGAAGCTTTCTTT. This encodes CASSDTVRNTEAFF.

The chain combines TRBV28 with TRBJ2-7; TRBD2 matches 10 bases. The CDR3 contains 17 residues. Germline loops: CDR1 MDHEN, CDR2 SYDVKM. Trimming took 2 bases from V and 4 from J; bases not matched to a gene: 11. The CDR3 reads CASSLRASSGSLYEQYF. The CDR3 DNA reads TGTGCCAGCAGTTTACGGGCATCTAGCGGGAGCTTGTACGAGCAGTACTTC.

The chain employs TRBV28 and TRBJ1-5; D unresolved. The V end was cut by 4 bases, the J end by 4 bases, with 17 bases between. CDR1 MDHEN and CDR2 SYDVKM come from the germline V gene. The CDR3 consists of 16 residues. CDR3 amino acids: CASSSPPRVRNQPQHF. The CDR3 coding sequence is TGTGCCAGCAGTTCCCCCCCGCGGGTTAGAAATCAGCCCCAGCATTTT.

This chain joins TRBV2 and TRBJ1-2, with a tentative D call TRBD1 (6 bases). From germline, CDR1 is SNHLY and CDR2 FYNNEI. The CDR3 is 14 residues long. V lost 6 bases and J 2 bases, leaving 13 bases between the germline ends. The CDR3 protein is CASSVKGQNYGYTF. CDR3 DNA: TGTGCCAGCAGCGTCAAGGGACAAAACTATGGCTACACCTTC.

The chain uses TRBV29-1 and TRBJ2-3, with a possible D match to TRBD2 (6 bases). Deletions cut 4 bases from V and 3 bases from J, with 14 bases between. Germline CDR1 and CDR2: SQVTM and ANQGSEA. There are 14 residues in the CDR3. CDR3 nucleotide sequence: TGCAGCGTTGGGGGGACTGTAAGAACAGATACGCAGTATTTT. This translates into CSVGGTVRTDTQYF.